One sample yielded the 21 T cell receptor beta chains listed below, sequenced in a study of T-cell memory formation after mild COVID-19. TCRdb re-called the 5' RACE reads with MiXCR, one entry per CDR3 protein. Here the sample spans around 130,000 distinct CDR3 sequences, over 15% being singletons. The sequencing sample was made of PBMCs or a T cell subset sorted from them (not recorded which). Every receptor here comes from a man between 18 and 35 years old who had mild COVID-19 (a few samples of this study predate the infection). Cell type and time point are not known.

This clonotype was counted a few times. The chain couples TRBV6-6 to TRBJ1-3; a weak D match, TRBD1 (5 bases). Germline-derived CDR1 and CDR2 are MNHNY and SVGAGI (reference sequence). CDR3 size: 15 residues. V dropped 2 bases and J dropped 2 bases, with 10 bases sitting between them. For the CDR3, the DNA is TGTGCCAGCAGTTACGCGGGGACGGCTGGAAACACCATATATTTT. This sequence encodes CASSYAGTAGNTIYF.

This chain uses TRBV7-8 with TRBJ2-5; TRBD2 is a possible D gene (6 bases). This CDR3 is 13 amino acids long. Germline V lookup: CDR1 SGHVS, CDR2 FQNEAQ. Trimming took 6 bases from V and 3 from J, leaving 11 bases between them. CDR3 in amino acids: CASRQGGEETQYF. The CDR3 nucleotides are TGTGCCAGCAGACAAGGCGGGGAAGAGACCCAGTACTTC. The whole variable domain, filled in from reference TRBV7-8 and TRBJ2-5, reads GAGVSQSPRYKVAKRGQDVALRCDPISGHVSLFWYQQALGQGPEFLTYFQNEAQLDKSGLPSDRFFAERPEGSVSTLKIQRTQQEDSAVYLCASRQGGEETQYFGPGTRLLVL.

This chain uses TRBV20-1 with TRBJ1-1; perhaps TRBD1 as D (6 bases). Germline CDR1 is DFQATT and CDR2 is SNEGSKA (reference sequence). V gave up 6 bases and J gave up 4 bases, with 12 bases separating them. The CDR3 extends over 12 amino acids. CDR3 nucleotides: TGCAGTGCCACGGGGGGGCCCACTGAAGCTTTCTTT. The encoded protein is CSATGGPTEAFF.

This clonotype was picked up a small number of times. The V gene is TRBV7-2, the J gene TRBJ2-6, with 9 bases matching TRBD1. From germline, CDR1 is SGHTA and CDR2 FQGNSA. V lost 4 bases to trimming and J lost 3 bases; unmatched junction nucleotides: 7. CDR3 length equals 17 residues. CDR3: CASSSLQGAVGANVLTF. CDR3 bases: TGTGCCAGCAGCTCATTACAGGGGGCAGTTGGGGCCAACGTCCTGACTTTC.

This clonotype was seen only a few times. This CDR3 reads CAISESLTETQYF. The CDR3 region has the DNA TGTGCCATCAGTGAGTCCTTAACAGAGACCCAGTACTTC. This sequence joins TRBV10-3 and TRBJ2-5; D not certain. Trimming took off 0 bases at V and 4 bases at J, with 6 bases between the two ends. The V gene's germline CDR1 is ENHRY and CDR2 SYGVKD. The CDR3 is 13 amino acids.

The chain uses TRBV6-2 or TRBV6-3 and TRBJ2-3; D call uncertain. The CDR3 has 13 amino acids. The germline CDR1 and CDR2 sequences are MNHEY and SVGEGT. The V end was cut by 7 bases, the J end by 2 bases, with 10 bases between. The CDR3 spells CASTLRPTDTQYF. CDR3 sequence (DNA): TGTGCCAGCACCCTCCGACCCACAGATACGCAGTATTTT.

The J gene is TRBJ1-2, the V gene TRBV29-1; D is possibly TRBD1 (6 bases). Trimming took off 7 bases at V and 10 bases at J, with 16 bases between the two ends. The CDR3 contains 11 residues. CDR1 is SQVTM, CDR2 ANQGSEA, per germline. For the CDR3, the DNA is TGCAGCGCACGAAAGGGGGACCTCTACACCTTC. It codes for CSARKGDLYTF.

This clonotype has only one observation. This chain connects TRBV2 to TRBJ1-1, with D uncertain. The CDR3 sequence is 13 residues long. Germline CDR1 is SNHLY and CDR2 is FYNNEI. The germline V and J ends were trimmed by 4 bases and 1 base, with 7 bases remaining between them. The CDR3 spells CASSALPNTEAFF. The CDR3 nucleotides read TGTGCCAGCAGTGCTCTCCCGAACACTGAAGCTTTCTTT.

This clonotype was counted a few times. V is TRBV12-3 or TRBV12-4 and J is TRBJ2-7; TRBD1 is a possible D gene (5 bases). Deletions cut 5 bases from V and 2 bases from J, with 22 bases between. The CDR3 totals 17 residues. CDR3 amino acids: CASSPPLPRQLPYEQYF. CDR3 in DNA: TGTGCCAGCAGTCCGCCTTTGCCCCGACAGTTGCCCTACGAGCAGTACTTC.

The chain carries TRBV7-9 and TRBJ2-7, with 11 bases fitting TRBD2. CDR1 SEHNR and CDR2 FQNEAQ come from the germline V gene (reference sequence). V was pared by 2 bases and J by 0 bases, with 6 bases of the junction left unmatched. CDR3 size: 17 residues. The CDR3 loop reads CASSLSSGGPSSYEQYV. CDR3 bases: TGTGCCAGCAGCTTATCTAGCGGGGGGCCAAGCTCCTACGAGCAGTACGTC.

This clonotype was observed a few times. The chain recombines TRBV21-1 with TRBJ1-2; the table's D call TRBD1 went unverified against the DNA. TRBV21-1 is flagged as a pseudogene. The CDR3 loop spans 18 amino acids. Written as DNA, the CDR3 is TGTGCCAGCAGCAAGCCAAGTTCGGGACAGAGAACCGGTTATGGCTACACCTTC. Amino acid sequence: CASSKPSSGQRTGYGYTF.

The V call is TRBV29-1, the J call TRBJ2-3; TRBD2 might be the D (5 bases). CDR3 length: 12 residues. Germline loops: CDR1 SQVTM, CDR2 ANQGSEA. V gave up 7 bases and J gave up 2 bases, with 10 bases separating them. CDR3 residues: CSGRSYTDTQYF. The CDR3 DNA reads as TGCAGCGGGAGGAGTTACACAGATACGCAGTATTTT.

This clonotype was recorded many times. The chain joins TRBV20-1 to TRBJ1-1, with 9 bases aligning to TRBD1. Germline trimming cut 6 bases from V and 5 bases from J; bases unmatched to any gene: 4. The CDR3 runs to 12 residues. Germline CDR1 reads DFQATT; CDR2 reads SNEGSKA (reference sequence). As DNA, the CDR3 is TGCAGTGCACGACAGGGGGGAACTGAAGCTTTCTTT. It translates to CSARQGGTEAFF.

This clonotype was observed many times. As DNA, the CDR3 is TGCAGCGCAGAGGTCGGCAGGGGTTACGAGCAGTACTTC. It is translated as CSAEVGRGYEQYF. The J gene is TRBJ2-7, the V gene TRBV29-1, with D maybe TRBD1 (6 bases). V was shortened by 7 bases and J by 4 bases, with 17 bases between the two germline ends. Per germline, CDR1 SQVTM and CDR2 ANQGSEA. The CDR3 has 13 residues.

The chain links TRBV28 to TRBJ1-4; 10 nucleotides match TRBD1. The CDR3 sequence is 17 residues long. Germline CDR1 reads MDHEN; CDR2 reads SYDVKM. V trimming: 8 bases; J trimming: 4 bases; junction bases outside the gene matches: 13. The chain's CDR3 is CASRDRGFLRSNEKLFF. In nucleotides, the CDR3 is TGTGCCAGCCGGGACAGGGGATTCCTCCGAAGTAATGAAAAACTGTTTTTT.

Regarding this clonotype: Relative to the germline gene, one junction end is altered; a read error may explain this. The chain recombines TRBV6-2 or TRBV6-3 with TRBJ2-5; no firm D call. This CDR3 has 15 amino acids. The germline CDR1 and CDR2 sequences are MNHEY and SVGEGT. The CDR3 bases are TGTGCCAGCATTTACTCGAAGGCAGCCGGCGAGACCCAGTACTTC. Translation: CASIYSKAAGETQYF.

V is TRBV3-1 and J is TRBJ1-2; perhaps TRBD1 as D (6 bases). The CDR3 spans 13 residues. Trimming removed 4 bases at V and 4 bases at J, with 10 bases between. Germline assignment: CDR1 LGHDT and CDR2 YNNKEL (reference sequence). The CDR3 DNA reads TGTGCCAGCAGCCCCGGACAGATCTATGGCTACACCTTC. This sequence encodes CASSPGQIYGYTF.

The V gene is TRBV6-2 or TRBV6-3, the J gene TRBJ2-7, with 9 bases identical to TRBD1. V gave up 7 bases and J gave up 6 bases; unmatched junction bases: 10. The CDR3 consists of 14 residues. In germline, CDR1 is MNHEY, CDR2 SVGEGT. The CDR3 nucleotides read TGTGCCAGCAAGAGGACAGGGGTTTATGGCGAGCAGTACGTC. It codes for CASKRTGVYGEQYV.

This clonotype was picked up many times. The chain joins TRBV29-1 to TRBJ2-1; 7 bases map to TRBD1. The V gene's germline CDR1 is SQVTM and CDR2 ANQGSEA. The CDR3 runs 13 residues. V was clipped by 8 bases and J by 7 bases; unmatched bases: 11. CDR3 coding DNA: TGCAGCACAGGGGTTAATCTTGGTAATGAGCAGTTCTTC. Translation gives CSTGVNLGNEQFF.

This rearrangement joins TRBV5-1 to TRBJ2-5; the match to TRBD1 covers 7 bases. The CDR3 spans 16 residues. CDR1 and CDR2 from the germline V gene are SGHRS and YFSETQ. Trimming removed 4 bases from V and 4 bases from J; junction bases left unmatched: 13. DNA of the CDR3: TGCGCCAGCAGCCGCAGGGACAGTTTTTCCCCAGAGACCCAGTACTTC. This translates into CASSRRDSFSPETQYF.

The rearrangement uses TRBV7-8 and TRBJ2-1, with TRBD2 matching over 7 bases. After removal of 8 bases from V and 4 bases from J, the junction contained 8 bases not matched to a gene. Germline V gives CDR1 SGHVS, CDR2 FQNEAQ. This CDR3 spans 14 amino acids. The CDR3 region has the DNA TGTGCCAGCTCCATGGGACTACAATACAATGAGCAGTTCTTC. This encodes CASSMGLQYNEQFF.